The 30 T cell receptor beta chains below all came from one sample that was sequenced in a study of T cells after posttransplantation cyclophosphamide (dated by TCRdb to the mid-2010s). Library creation used the immunoSEQ multiplex PCR assay. The source is immuneACCESS, and TCRdb retained only in-frame sequences with V and J called. Part of the clones is not carried over; for the studies checked, unresolved V genes explain less than half of this, and the remainder is unexplained. A total of about 32,000 clones appear in this sample, roughly 90% of them only once. The ten largest clonotypes hold around 0.1% of the sample. Naive T cells were defined as viable CD3+CD4+ or CD3+CD8+ cells that were CCR7+CD45RA+CD45RO-CD95-CD27+CD28+. The sequencing sample was made of naive CD4+ T cells sorted from blood. The receptors derive from a man aged 25-45 years in good health and a related stem cell transplant donor.

As for this clone: Other DNA sequences in this specimen translate into the identical CDR3. The chain recombines TRBV9 with TRBJ2-1; TRBD1 might be the D (5 bases). Trimming pared 3 bases from V and 1 base from J, leaving 11 bases between. Looked up from germline, CDR1 is SGDLS and CDR2 is YYNGEE. The CDR3 covers 15 residues. This chain's CDR3 is CASSGTGNSYNEQFF. The CDR3 nucleotides read TGTGCCAGCAGCGGAACAGGAAATTCCTACAATGAGCAGTTCTTC.

Here the CDR3 reads CASSLGRTSILVQFF. The DNA of the CDR3 is TGTGCCAGCAGCTTAGGTCGGACTAGTATCCTTGTGCAGTTCTTC. The chain recombines TRBV7-2 with TRBJ2-1; 7 bases map to TRBD2. Germline-derived CDR1 and CDR2 are SGHTA and FQGNSA. The CDR3 is 15 residues long. After removal of 1 base from V and 12 bases from J, the junction contained 12 bases not matched to a gene.

The chain uses TRBV28 and TRBJ2-3, with 9 bases fitting TRBD1. V gave up 5 bases and J gave up 5 bases; unmatched junction bases: 8. The CDR3 spans 15 residues. Per germline, CDR1 MDHEN and CDR2 SYDVKM. CDR3 sequence: CASSRTGAQVDTQYF. DNA for the CDR3: TGTGCCAGCAGTCGGACAGGGGCCCAGGTAGATACGCAGTATTTT.

The V call is TRBV18, the J call TRBJ1-3, with D maybe TRBD1 (6 bases). Germline V gives CDR1 KGHSH, CDR2 LQKENI. The ends were cut back, 6 bases at V and 10 bases at J, with 16 bases in the middle. The CDR3 is 13 residues long. The CDR3 loop is CASSTQGPRTIYF. The CDR3 nucleotides are TGTGCCAGCTCCACCCAGGGGCCCAGGACCATATATTTT. The whole variable domain, filled in from reference TRBV18 and TRBJ1-3, reads NAGVMQNPRHLVRRRGQEARLRCSPMKGHSHVYWYRQLPEEGLKFMVYLQKENIIDESGMPKERFSAEFPKEGPSILRIQQVVRGDSAAYFCASSTQGPRTIYFGEGSWLTVV.

The chain uses TRBV5-1 and TRBJ2-5; tentatively, D is TRBD1 (6 bases). The CDR3 spans 14 residues. With 2 bases removed from V and 1 base from J, the gap between germline ends came to 9 bases. Germline V gene data show CDR1 as SGHRS and CDR2 as YFSETQ. CDR3 nucleotide sequence: TGCGCCAGCAGCTTCCGAGGGGGCCAAGAGACCCAGTACTTC. The encoded protein is CASSFRGGQETQYF.

Written as DNA, the CDR3 is TGTGCCAGCAGATCCGGGACAGGGGTCTACGAGCAGTACTTC. Translating gives CASRSGTGVYEQYF. The chain couples TRBV6-6 to TRBJ2-7, with 10 bases identical to TRBD1. V lost 6 bases, J lost 3 bases, and 5 bases stayed unmatched. This CDR3 is built from 14 residues. Germline V gene lookup returns CDR1 MNHNY and CDR2 SVGAGI (reference sequence).

This CDR3 is CASSSSITGELFF. The CDR3 DNA reads TGCGCCAGCAGCTCCTCTATCACCGGGGAGCTGTTTTTT. The genes are TRBV5-1 and TRBJ2-2; no clear D. This CDR3 is 13 amino acids long. V lost 3 bases and J 4 bases, leaving 7 bases between the germline ends. Germline CDR1 SGHRS, CDR2 YFSETQ.

The rearrangement joins TRBV19 to TRBJ1-2; D not resolved. The CDR3 consists of 14 residues. Germline assignment: CDR1 LNHDA and CDR2 SQIVND (reference sequence). V was shortened by 8 bases and J by 2 bases, with 15 bases between the two germline ends. The CDR3 sequence is CASAKAQKNYGYTF. CDR3 bases: TGTGCCAGTGCCAAAGCACAGAAGAACTATGGCTACACCTTC.

In its sample, this clone was seen once. The rearrangement links TRBV6-6 to TRBJ1-5, with 9 positions matching TRBD1. Germline assignment: CDR1 MNHNY and CDR2 SVGAGI (reference sequence). The J segment lost 3 bases and the V segment lost 6 bases, leaving 6 bases of the junction unmatched. The CDR3 contains 15 residues. CDR3 nucleotide sequence: TGTGCCAGCAGCCCACAGGGGGCTAACAATCAGCCCCAGCATTTT. It yields the protein CASSPQGANNQPQHF.

The chain uses TRBV10-3 and TRBJ1-5, with 8 bases lining up with TRBD1. The CDR3 spans 16 residues. Trimming removed 2 bases from V and 7 bases from J; junction bases left unmatched: 10. Germline V lookup: CDR1 ENHRY, CDR2 SYGVKD. The CDR3 DNA reads as TGTGCCATCAGTGAGGCGGACAGGGCCCCGGGGCAGCCCCAGCATTTT. Translating gives CAISEADRAPGQPQHF.

This chain joins TRBV6-6 and TRBJ2-6; 9 bases are shared with TRBD1. CDR1 and CDR2 from the germline V gene are MNHNY and SVGAGI (reference sequence). V lost 7 bases to trimming and J lost 2 bases; unmatched junction nucleotides: 6. The CDR3 contains 16 residues. CDR3 sequence reads: CASTLRDRAGANVLTF. In DNA, the CDR3 is TGTGCCAGCACCCTAAGGGACAGGGCTGGGGCCAACGTCCTGACTTTC.

The chain joins TRBV28 to TRBJ1-5, with D uncertain. Germline-derived CDR1 and CDR2 are MDHEN and SYDVKM. Trimming removed 7 bases from V and 6 bases from J, with 10 bases in between. This CDR3 is 12 amino acids long. CDR3: CASNPPSQPQHF. In DNA, the CDR3 is TGTGCCAGCAACCCCCCGAGTCAGCCCCAGCATTTT.

The V gene is TRBV6-1, the J gene TRBJ1-3; no definite D call. Trimming removed 4 bases from V and 4 bases from J, with 8 bases in between. Germline CDR1 reads MNHNS; CDR2 reads SASEGT. The CDR3 is made up of 13 amino acids. The CDR3 loop is CASSGDMGNTIYF. CDR3 DNA sequence: TGTGCCAGCAGTGGTGACATGGGAAACACCATATATTTT.

The V call is TRBV25-1, the J call TRBJ2-4; D is possibly TRBD1 (6 bases). CDR3 size: 16 residues. Germline-derived CDR1 and CDR2 are MGHDK and SYGVNS. V dropped 4 bases and J dropped 0 bases, with 13 bases sitting between them. The CDR3, as DNA: TGTGCCAGCAGTGGAGACAGGCCTCTAGCCAAAAACATTCAGTACTTC. It codes for CASSGDRPLAKNIQYF.

The chain employs TRBV11-1 and TRBJ2-2, with 8 nucleotides matching TRBD1. The CDR3 has 16 amino acids. Germline V CDR1 and CDR2: SGHAT, FQDESV (reference sequence). The trim removed 4 bases at V and 0 bases at J, leaving 4 bases unmatched. The CDR3 region is CASSSDRGANTGELFF. CDR3 nucleotide sequence: TGTGCCAGCAGCTCCGACAGGGGCGCGAACACCGGGGAGCTGTTTTTT. Filled out from reference TRBV11-1 and TRBJ2-2, the complete variable domain reads EAEVAQSPRYKITEKSQAVAFWCDPISGHATLYWYRQILGQGPELLVQFQDESVVDDSQLPKDRFSAERLKGVDSTLKIQPAELGDSAMYLCASSSDRGANTGELFFGEGSRLTVL.

The V and J genes are TRBV7-2 and TRBJ2-7; 7 positions match TRBD2. V was clipped by 0 bases and J by 6 bases; unmatched bases: 2. This CDR3 is 13 amino acids long. Germline V gene sequence: CDR1 SGHTA, CDR2 FQGNSA. The CDR3 loop reads CASSLAGGVEQYF. The CDR3 DNA is TGTGCCAGCAGCTTAGCGGGAGGGGTCGAGCAGTACTTC.

The chain links TRBV6-1 to TRBJ1-2, with 8 bases matching TRBD1. V shed 1 base, J shed 4 bases, and the junction held 5 bases outside the gene matches. The CDR3 contains 15 residues. CDR1 and CDR2 (germline): MNHNS, SASEGT. Here the CDR3 reads CASSEEVTGVYGYTF. In nucleotides, the CDR3 is TGTGCCAGCAGTGAAGAGGTGACAGGGGTCTATGGCTACACCTTC.

This clone occurred a few times. V is TRBV5-6 and J is TRBJ1-4; 8 nucleotides agree with TRBD1. CDR1 is SGHDT and CDR2 is YYEEEE in the germline V gene. The CDR3 sequence is 14 residues long. The ends lost 2 bases at V and 8 bases at J; junction bases unmatched: 5. The CDR3 loop reads CASSFMQGAEKLFF. DNA for the CDR3: TGTGCCAGCAGCTTCATGCAGGGGGCCGAAAAACTGTTTTTT.

Of note for this clone: Relative to the germline gene, one junction end is altered; a read error may explain this. Other DNA sequences within the sample encode an identical CDR3. The chain recombines TRBV5-1 with TRBJ2-7, with D perhaps TRBD1 (5 bases). This CDR3 has 14 residues. CDR1 and CDR2 (germline): SGHRS, YFSETQ. CDR3 region: CASSLESGPYEQYF. CDR3 coding DNA: TGCGCCAGCAGCTTGGAATCAGGGCCCTACGAGCAGTACTTT. Complete variable domain (other parts from reference TRBV5-1 and TRBJ2-7): KAGVTQTPRYLIKTRGQQVTLSCSPISGHRSVSWYQQTPGQGLQFLFEYFSETQRNKGNFPGRFSGRQFSNSRSEMNVSTLELGDSALYLCASSLESGPYEQYFGPGTRLTVT.

The gene calls are TRBV29-1 and TRBJ1-1, with 7 bases identical to TRBD1. J was trimmed by 4 bases and V by 4 bases; bases with no gene match: 6. This CDR3 spans 13 amino acids. CDR1 is SQVTM and CDR2 is ANQGSEA in the germline V gene. CDR3 region: CSVVTSGGTEAFF. CDR3 nucleotide sequence: TGCAGCGTTGTAACGTCAGGGGGCACTGAAGCTTTCTTT.

The V gene is TRBV5-1, the J gene TRBJ2-3; 10 bases match TRBD2. CDR3 length: 17 residues. V lost 0 bases to trimming and J lost 7 bases; unmatched junction nucleotides: 11. The germline gives CDR1 SGHRS, CDR2 YFSETQ. The CDR3 coding sequence is TGCGCCAGCAGCTTGGATGTAGCGGGGGGCCCTCTCAATACGCAGTATTTT. It specifies CASSLDVAGGPLNTQYF.

The chain employs TRBV14 and TRBJ2-7, with 7 bases fitting TRBD2. Unmatched junction bases numbered 12, after V lost 4 bases and J lost 0 bases. The CDR3 covers 17 residues. Germline V CDR1 and CDR2: SGHDN, FVKESK. This CDR3 is CASSRNTGRGSSYEQYF. The DNA for the CDR3 is TGTGCCAGCAGCCGGAATACGGGGAGGGGTAGCTCCTACGAGCAGTACTTC.

Here the CDR3 DNA reads TGTGCCAGCAGAGGCCTGGACAGGGTTGGAGAGACCCAGTACTTC. This gives the protein CASRGLDRVGETQYF. The chain links TRBV2 to TRBJ2-5, with TRBD1 matching over 8 bases. Germline lookup yields CDR1 SNHLY and CDR2 FYNNEI. The J segment lost 4 bases and the V segment lost 6 bases, leaving 10 bases of the junction unmatched. There are 15 residues in the CDR3.

This clone was recorded only once. V gene TRBV7-2 combines with J gene TRBJ1-1; D is unresolved. The CDR3 loop spans 14 amino acids. The germline V and J ends were trimmed by 3 bases and 0 bases, with 8 bases remaining between them. The germline V gene encodes CDR1 SGHTA and CDR2 FQGNSA. CDR3 sequence (DNA): TGTGCCAGCAGCTTGATCGACATGAACACTGAAGCTTTCTTT. It is translated as CASSLIDMNTEAFF.

This chain links TRBV6-5 with TRBJ2-6, with 8 bases identical to TRBD1. The germline V gene encodes CDR1 MNHEY and CDR2 SVGAGI. The length of the CDR3 is 15 residues. The junction had 4 bases not matched to a gene; V was cut back by 6 bases and J by 3 bases. CDR3 in DNA: TGTGCCAGCAGCCAACAGGGGGTTGGGGCCAACGTCCTGACTTTC. The encoded protein is CASSQQGVGANVLTF.

The V call is TRBV9, the J call TRBJ2-2, with a possible D match to TRBD1 (6 bases). The CDR3 is 17 amino acids. V lost 4 bases to trimming and J lost 6 bases, with 22 bases between them. Per germline, CDR1 SGDLS and CDR2 YYNGEE. In DNA, the CDR3 is TGTGCCAGCAGCATTTCTCAGGGGCCCCGTTTTCCCGGGGAGCTGTTTTTT. This sequence encodes CASSISQGPRFPGELFF. The entire variable domain, with the rest obtained from reference TRBV9 and TRBJ2-2, is as follows: DSGVTQTPKHLITATGQRVTLRCSPRSGDLSVYWYQQSLDQGLQFLIQYYNGEERAKGNILERFSAQQFPDLHSELNLSSLELGDSALYFCASSISQGPRFPGELFFGEGSRLTVL.

As DNA, the CDR3 is TGTGCCAGCAGCAGCGAGGGTACCTATAATTCACCCCTCCACTTT. The encoded protein is CASSSEGTYNSPLHF. The chain is built from TRBV7-2 and TRBJ1-6; no definite D call. The CDR3 is 15 amino acids. Deletions cut 5 bases from V and 2 bases from J, with 10 bases between. Germline V gene sequence: CDR1 SGHTA, CDR2 FQGNSA.

The rearrangement uses TRBV15 and TRBJ1-2; 9 bases map to TRBD1. V gave up 6 bases and J gave up 3 bases; unmatched junction bases: 11. This CDR3 region has 16 residues. Looked up from germline, CDR1 is LNHNV and CDR2 is YYDKDF (reference sequence). This CDR3 is CATSQYTGGLDYGYTF. CDR3 nucleotide sequence: TGTGCCACCAGTCAATATACAGGGGGCTTGGACTATGGCTACACCTTC.

This sequence joins TRBV6-5 and TRBJ2-5, with a weak D call TRBD2 (6 bases). This CDR3 region has 13 residues. V was shortened by 6 bases and J by 2 bases, with 10 bases between the two germline ends. Germline CDR1 and CDR2: MNHEY and SVGAGI. For the CDR3, the DNA is TGTGCCAGCAGGCCGGGACTGCAAGAGACCCAGTACTTC. This codes for CASRPGLQETQYF.

This chain links TRBV19 with TRBJ1-4, with D perhaps TRBD1 (6 bases). The CDR3 sequence is 14 residues long. Trimming cost V 5 bases and J 4 bases, with 11 bases left between them. CDR1 and CDR2 from the germline V gene are LNHDA and SQIVND (reference sequence). The CDR3 nucleotides read TGTGCCAGTAGTTCCCGGACAGTTAATGAAAAACTGTTTTTT. Amino acid sequence: CASSSRTVNEKLFF.